These T cell receptor beta chains were read from a single sample in a study of T cell responses to AZD1222 COVID-19 vaccine. Produced via immunoSEQ multiplex PCR; TCRdb's table is partial and in-frame only. The table has about 110,000 clones, 85% to 90% seen once. The specimen was peripheral blood, collected on day 0 of AZD1222 vaccination. These TCRs come from an adult in good health. The CDR3 runs from the conserved cysteine through the conserved F or W. A D gene is named only where the DNA matches it firmly. The listing skips clone size in some rows; elsewhere it reads once, few, many or a size class.

D gene	J gene	clone size	V gene	CDR3 DNA	CDR3 protein
.	TRBJ1-1	.	TRBV2	TGTGCCAGCAGTTCGACAGACAATCCGAACACTGAAGCTTTCTTT	CASSSTDNPNTEAFF
.	TRBJ2-1	.	TRBV28	TGTGCCAGCATCCTAGGAGGGACCGATGAGCAGTTCTTC	CASILGGTDEQFF
.	TRBJ1-3	.	TRBV25-1	TGTGCCAGCACCACATCCCGGGGCTCTGGAAACACCATATATTTT	CASTTSRGSGNTIYF
.	TRBJ1-2	.	TRBV6-2/TRBV6-3	TGTGCCAGCAGTTACGGGGGGGCTTATGGCTACACCTTC	CASSYGGAYGYTF
.	TRBJ2-7	.	TRBV28	TGTGGAGTGAGGGGCACCTACGAGCAGTACTTC	CGVRGTYEQYF
.	TRBJ2-1	.	TRBV3-1/TRBV3-2	TGTGCCAGCAGCCAAGATCGCTACAATGAGCAGTTCTTC	CASSQDRYNEQFF
.	TRBJ2-2	.	TRBV24-1	TGTGCCACCAGTGATGAGGGGTCGCCCACCGGGGAGCTGTTTTTT	CATSDEGSPTGELFF
.	TRBJ1-6	.	TRBV4-1	TGCGCCAGCAGCCAAGATGGGGGCGGTATGGCACCCCTCCACTTT	CASSQDGGGMAPLHF
.	TRBJ2-3	once	TRBV25-1	TGTGCCAGCAGTTCCCGGACGACGAAAGATACGCAGTATTTT	CASSSRTTKDTQYF
TRBD2	TRBJ2-5	.	TRBV11-3	TGTGCCAGCAGCTCTGGACTAGCGGGAGTTCGCCAAGAGACCCAGTACTTC	CASSSGLAGVRQETQYF
TRBD1	TRBJ1-3	.	TRBV7-9	TGTGCCAGCAGCTCGTATTTCAGGGGGGGATCTGGAAACACCATATATTTT	CASSSYFRGGSGNTIYF
TRBD1	TRBJ1-2	once	TRBV6-5	TGTGCCAGCAGTTATAACTCGGGACAGGGAACCGCGGGCTACACCTTC	CASSYNSGQGTAGYTF
.	TRBJ1-1	once	TRBV19	TGTGCCAGTCTAGGCGGATACACTGAAGCTTTCTTT	CASLGGYTEAFF
TRBD2	TRBJ2-2	once	TRBV11-3	TGTGCCAGCAGCCCAGGACTAGCGGTAAACACCGGGGAGCTGTTTTTT	CASSPGLAVNTGELFF
.	TRBJ1-2	.	TRBV6-5	TGTGCCAGCAGTTGGAAGACAGAGACTGGTGGCTACACCTTC	CASSWKTETGGYTF
TRBD1	TRBJ2-7	.	TRBV28	TGTGCCAGCACGTTACTAACCGGGACAGCCTCCTACGAGCAGTACTTC	CASTLLTGTASYEQYF
.	TRBJ2-5	.	TRBV2	TGTGCCAGCTCCGAAGGGACTGGCCAAGAGACCCAGTACTTC	CASSEGTGQETQYF
TRBD2	TRBJ2-7	once	TRBV6-5	TGTGCCAGCAGTTACGAGGCTAGCGGGAGGGGAGAGCAGTACTTC	CASSYEASGRGEQYF
.	TRBJ1-3	.	TRBV28	TGTGCCAGCAGTTCGGGGGCCCAGATTTTTTCTGGAAACACCATATATTTT	CASSSGAQIFSGNTIYF
.	TRBJ2-1	.	TRBV19	TGTGCCAGTAGCCCCCAAAGCGGAGACTACAATGAGCAGTTCTTC	CASSPQSGDYNEQFF
TRBD2	TRBJ2-7	.	TRBV20-1	TGCAGTGCTAGTATCGGACTAGCGGGAGTATTCCCCCCCGATGAGCAGTACTTC	CSASIGLAGVFPPDEQYF
TRBD2	TRBJ2-7	.	TRBV6-5	TGTGCCAGCAGACCGGGACTAGTGGGCTACGAGCAGTACTTC	CASRPGLVGYEQYF
.	TRBJ2-3	once	TRBV9	TGTGCCAGCAGCTTGGGAGTGAACACAGATACGCAGTATTTT	CASSLGVNTDTQYF
.	TRBJ2-1	.	TRBV5-1	TGCGCCAGCAGCTTGGATTTGGGGAAGAGGGCGAATGAGCAGTTCTTC	CASSLDLGKRANEQFF
TRBD1	TRBJ1-5	.	TRBV28	TGTGCCAGCAGTGCTCCGGGACAGGGCTTACAGCCCCAGCATTTT	CASSAPGQGLQPQHF
.	TRBJ1-1	.	TRBV30	TGTGCCTGGAGTGTATTTGGTGGGACTGAAGCTTTCTTT	CAWSVFGGTEAFF
TRBD2	TRBJ2-1	.	TRBV9	TGTGCCAGCAGCGAGTCCTGGACTAGCGGGAGCATAGGTGAGCAGTTCTTC	CASSESWTSGSIGEQFF
.	TRBJ2-2	.	TRBV7-8	TGTGCCAGCAGCTTCCAACCAACCGGGGAGCTGTTTTTT	CASSFQPTGELFF
.	TRBJ1-2	.	TRBV18	TGTGCCAGCTCACCCGGAACAGGCGGCTACACCTTC	CASSPGTGGYTF
.	TRBJ2-1	few	TRBV7-3	TGTGCCAGCAGCTTAACCCAGGCGAGCTCCTACAATGAGCAGTTCTTC	CASSLTQASSYNEQFF
.	TRBJ2-3	.	TRBV29-1	TGCAGCGTCCTGACTGTCGGAGATACGCAGTATTTT	CSVLTVGDTQYF
TRBD2	TRBJ2-7	.	TRBV19	TGTGCCAGTAGTCGACTAGCGGGGAACTACGAGCAGTACTTC	CASSRLAGNYEQYF
TRBD2	TRBJ2-1	.	TRBV3-1/TRBV3-2	TGTGCCAGCAGCCAAGGACTAGCGGGAGGGATACGTGAGCAGTTCTTC	CASSQGLAGGIREQFF
TRBD1	TRBJ2-7	once	TRBV28	TGTGCCAGCAGTCCACCCCGGACAGGGGGCGAGCAGTACTTC	CASSPPRTGGEQYF
TRBD2	TRBJ2-7	.	TRBV14	TGTGCCAGCAGCCAAGCCCTAGCGGGCTCTTCCTACGAGCAGTACTTC	CASSQALAGSSYEQYF
.	TRBJ2-2	.	TRBV7-9	TGTGCCAGCAGCTTTAGGGTTGGTAGCGGGAACACCGGGGAGCTGTTTTTT	CASSFRVGSGNTGELFF
TRBD1	TRBJ2-1	.	TRBV5-1	TGCGCCAGCAGCGACAGGGGAGGCAATGAGCAGTTCTTC	CASSDRGGNEQFF
TRBD2	TRBJ2-7	few	TRBV28	TGTGCCAGCGTCTTAGCGGGAGACTACGAGCAGTACTTC	CASVLAGDYEQYF
.	TRBJ2-7	.	TRBV5-1	TGCGCCAGCAGCGTGGACAGACCCTACGAGCAGTACTTC	CASSVDRPYEQYF
TRBD2	TRBJ2-3	.	TRBV19	TGTGCCAGTAGTTGGTCAGGGGGCGCCGGGCTAGCGGGAGGCAGCACAGATACGCAGTATTTT	CASSWSGGAGLAGGSTDTQYF
.	TRBJ2-6	once	TRBV11-2	TGTGCCAGCAGCTTAGTAGGGACAACCTCTGGGGCCAACGTCCTGACTTTC	CASSLVGTTSGANVLTF
TRBD2	TRBJ2-1	.	TRBV10-1	TGCGCCAGCGCTCCTCTGGCGGGAGGGTACAATGAGCAGTTCTTC	CASAPLAGGYNEQFF
TRBD1	TRBJ1-5	.	TRBV28	TGTGCCACCCAGGGGGCCGGTAGCAATCAGCCCCAGCATTTT	CATQGAGSNQPQHF
.	TRBJ2-5	.	TRBV27	TGTGCTGAGAGGGGCGAGGAGACCCAGTACTTC	CAERGEETQYF
TRBD1	TRBJ1-4	.	TRBV15	TGTGCCACCTCAGGGGGAGGGACTAATGAAAAACTGTTTTTT	CATSGGGTNEKLFF
TRBD1	TRBJ1-5	once	TRBV28	TGTGCCAGCAGCCGCGACAGGGGGCAGGTTGGCAATCAGCCCCAGCATTTT	CASSRDRGQVGNQPQHF
.	TRBJ1-5	.	TRBV6-5	TGTGCCAGCACCCAGGACCGAGATCAGCCCCAGCATTTT	CASTQDRDQPQHF
.	TRBJ1-1	.	TRBV12-3/TRBV12-4	TGTGCCAGCACTTCAGGGAACACTGAAGCTTTCTTT	CASTSGNTEAFF
TRBD1	TRBJ2-7	.	TRBV15	TGTGCCACCAGAGATCTTACCGATGGGACAGGGAGCTCCTACGAGCAGTACTTC	CATRDLTDGTGSSYEQYF
TRBD2	TRBJ2-7	.	TRBV6-5	TGTGCCAGCAATGCAATTAGCGGGAGCTACGAGCAGTACTTC	CASNAISGSYEQYF
.	TRBJ1-2	.	TRBV4-1	TGCGCCAGCAGCCATGGACAGTATGGCTACACCTTC	CASSHGQYGYTF
TRBD2	TRBJ2-1	.	TRBV19	TGTGCCACAGCCGGGACTAGCGGGATTAATGAGCAGTTCTTC	CATAGTSGINEQFF
TRBD2	TRBJ2-1	few	TRBV5-6	TGTGCCAGCAGCTTGGGGAGCGGGATGGGTTACAATGAGCAGTTCTTC	CASSLGSGMGYNEQFF
.	TRBJ2-3	.	TRBV21-1	TGTGCCAGCAGCAAAGAAAGGGTGAGGGGGGATACGCAGTATTTT	CASSKERVRGDTQYF
TRBD1	TRBJ1-2	.	TRBV29-1	TGCAGCGAGCACAGGGGGGACGGCTACACCTTC	CSEHRGDGYTF